The 5 T cell receptor beta chains given below trace back to one sample, sequenced in a study of T cells in women clearing cervical HPV infection. Clones were sequenced by immunoSEQ multiplex PCR, and TCRdb holds only the in-frame ones, with some missing. This sample lists over 9,500 clones; its ten largest clones have roughly 9.4%. Sequencing was performed on blood buffy coat. The receptors shown here come from a woman between 18 and 69 years old with a cervical HPV16 infection that either progressed to CIN3+ or cleared (not recorded which).

By frequency, this clone is medium-sized. The sequence runs out 3 residues before the end of the CDR3; the remainder is reconstructed from the germline J gene. The chain is built from TRBV4-2 and TRBJ1-6, with D possibly matching TRBD1 (5 bases). V was cut by 4 bases and J by 0 bases, with 13 bases left in between. Germline values: CDR1 LGHNA, CDR2 YNFKEQ. The CDR3 spans 17 residues. The CDR3 protein is CASSPGVQSSYNSPLHF. CDR3 DNA, as far as it was read: TGTGCCAGCAGCCCGGGGGTCCAGAGCTCCTATAATTCACCC.

With respect to this clone: With the read ending 3 residues before the CDR3 end, the germline J gene is used to fill in that end. This sequence joins TRBV6-1 and TRBJ1-5, with D unresolved. The germline V and J ends were trimmed by 1 base and 1 base, with 14 bases remaining between them. Per the germline V gene, CDR1 is MNHNS and CDR2 is SASEGT. CDR3 length equals 17 residues. Incomplete CDR3 DNA: TGTGCCAGCAGTGAAGAGTTAGGAGGGCTGAGCAATCAGCCC. It codes for CASSEELGGLSNQP. The full CDR3 protein reads CASSEELGGLSNQPQHF.

Worth noting for this clone: From the germline J gene comes the end of the CDR3, since the read stops 3 residues before it. The J gene is TRBJ1-1, the V gene TRBV5-4; TRBD1 matches at 8 bases. V gave up 2 bases and J gave up 1 base; unmatched junction bases: 7. Germline V lookup: CDR1 SGHNT, CDR2 YYREEE (reference sequence). This CDR3 has 16 amino acids. The part of the CDR3 DNA that was read is TGTGCCAGCAGCTTAAATCAGGGGGCCCCGAACACTGAA. This translates into CASSLNQGAPNTE. Given in full, the CDR3 is CASSLNQGAPNTEAFF.

The CDR3 DNA, read in part, is TGTGCCAGCAGTTACAGCGGGACCCCTAGCACAGATACG. It specifies CASSYSGTPSTDT. The CDR3 as a whole reads CASSYSGTPSTDTQYF. The V and J genes are TRBV6-2 or TRBV6-3 and TRBJ2-3; 7 positions agree with TRBD2. The read halts 3 residues ahead of the CDR3 end, with the missing end drawn from the germline J gene. J was trimmed by 0 bases and V by 2 bases; bases with no gene match: 5. CDR3 size: 16 residues. Germline assignment: CDR1 MNHEY and CDR2 SVGEGT.

About this clone: The read gets to within 3 residues of the CDR3 end, and the germline J gene fills in the rest. V and J are TRBV7-2 and TRBJ2-4; weak D call: TRBD2 (6 bases). The CDR3 sequence is 14 residues long. Germline CDR1 reads SGHTA; CDR2 reads FQGNSA. The CDR3 sequence is CASSLGGQAGGQYF. The sequenced part of the CDR3 DNA is TGTGCCAGCAGCTTAGGAGGGCAGGCCGGGGGT.